The sequence of this TCR beta chain was determined in a study of CD8+CD57+ T cells in acquired aplastic anemia. Across the study: Sorted CD4+ and CD8+ cells yielded 3 to 3.5 ug of DNA on average.

A remark on this clonotype: The antigen remains undetermined.

Broader study findings: Between patients and controls, around 27 CD8+ CDR3 sequences were found in common. A significant difference in CD8+ Simpson's diversity between patients and controls was not found.

CDR3 and TCR beta VDJ profiling relied on genomic DNA as the template. TCRdb analysed the reads with MiXCR anew, one entry per CDR3 protein. The repertoire consists of roughly 150,000 distinct CDR3 sequences, with around 43% occurring once and the leading ten covering 3.2%. Patients picked for sequencing had shown CD8+CD57+ cell expansion detected by flow cytometry. Every patient was diagnosed with severe acquired aplastic anemia. Trimming pared 7 bases from V and 7 bases from J, leaving 13 bases between. Germline assignment: CDR1 SQVTM and CDR2 ANQGSEA. The CDR3 is 11 amino acids. The TCR comes from a human donor with aplastic anemia. What was sequenced was sorted CD4+, CD8+, or CD8+CD57+ T cells (not recorded which) from PBMCs. The rearrangement uses TRBV29-1 and TRBJ1-1, with D unclear. The CDR3 here is CSAVRRYEAFF. In DNA form, the CDR3 reads TGCAGCGCTGTCCGACGGTATGAAGCTTTCTTT.